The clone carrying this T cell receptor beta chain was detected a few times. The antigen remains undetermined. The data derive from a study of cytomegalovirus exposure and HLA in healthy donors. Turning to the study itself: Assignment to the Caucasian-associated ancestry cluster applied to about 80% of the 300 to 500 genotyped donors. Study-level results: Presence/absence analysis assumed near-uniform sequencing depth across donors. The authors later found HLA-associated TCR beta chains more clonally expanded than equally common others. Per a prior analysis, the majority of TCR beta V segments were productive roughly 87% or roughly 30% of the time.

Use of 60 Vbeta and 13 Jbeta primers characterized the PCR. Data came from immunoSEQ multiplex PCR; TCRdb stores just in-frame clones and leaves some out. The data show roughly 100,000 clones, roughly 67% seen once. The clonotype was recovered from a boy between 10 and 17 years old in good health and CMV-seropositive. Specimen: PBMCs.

The CDR3 region has the DNA TGTGCCAGTAGTCTTAGTTTTACTAACTATGGCTACACCTTC. This sequence encodes CASSLSFTNYGYTF. The chain uses TRBV19 and TRBJ1-2; D not certain. V was pared by 5 bases and J by 0 bases, with 10 bases between. CDR1 and CDR2 (germline): LNHDA, SQIVND (reference sequence). The CDR3 is 14 residues long. The full variable domain, completed using reference TRBV19 and TRBJ1-2, is DGGITQSPKYLFRKEGQNVTLSCEQNLNHDAMYWYRQDPGQGLRLIYYSQIVNDFQKGDIAEGYSVSREKKESFPLTVTSAQKNPTAFYLCASSLSFTNYGYTFGSGTRLTVV.